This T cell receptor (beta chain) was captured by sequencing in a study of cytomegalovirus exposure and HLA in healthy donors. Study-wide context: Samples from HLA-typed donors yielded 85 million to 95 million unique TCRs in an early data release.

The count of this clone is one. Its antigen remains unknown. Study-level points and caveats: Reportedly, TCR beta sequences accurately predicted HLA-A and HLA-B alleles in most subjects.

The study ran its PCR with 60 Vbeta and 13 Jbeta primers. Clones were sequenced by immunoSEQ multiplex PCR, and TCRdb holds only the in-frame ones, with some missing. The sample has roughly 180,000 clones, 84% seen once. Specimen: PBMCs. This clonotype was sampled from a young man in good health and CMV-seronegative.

The CDR3 reads CAWSVKGIRGDTEAFF. The CDR3 DNA is TGTGCCTGGAGTGTAAAGGGTATCAGGGGTGACACTGAAGCTTTCTTT. This chain links TRBV30 with TRBJ1-1; possibly TRBD1 for D (6 bases). The CDR3 consists of 16 residues. Per the germline V gene, CDR1 is GTSNPN and CDR2 is SVGIG (reference sequence). The ends were cut back, 0 bases at V and 3 bases at J, with 17 bases in the middle.